The rows below give T cell receptor beta chains drawn from one sample of a study of a mutant IDH1 vaccine in newly diagnosed glioma. These TCRs are of unknown antigen specificity. Some clones are missing from TCRdb's copy, which holds only in-frame ones; the method was immunoSEQ multiplex PCR. This sample has 30,000 to 35,000 clones, with about 79% found just once. The material sequenced was PBMCs, taken from a glioma patient whose treatment included an IDH1 peptide vaccine. These TCRs come from a man aged 30 to 39 with glioma. Both conserved end residues are part of each CDR3. D genes are given only for firm matches. The size entry is marked missing in some rows and otherwise reads once, few, many or a size class.

d_call,v_call,clone_size,j_call,cdr3_aa,cdr3_nt
TRBD1,TRBV19,-,TRBJ2-7,CASSLRQGSIEQYF,TGTGCCAGTAGTCTAAGACAGGGTTCGATCGAGCAGTACTTC
TRBD2,TRBV7-8,-,TRBJ2-3,CASSLSLASGGNTDTQYF,TGTGCCAGCAGCTTAAGTTTGGCTAGCGGGGGGAACACAGATACGCAGTATTTT
TRBD2,TRBV11-2,-,TRBJ2-5,CASSSRSSGRKTQYF,TGTGCCAGCAGCTCCCGTTCTAGCGGGAGAAAGACCCAGTACTTC
TRBD2,TRBV4-1,-,TRBJ2-3,CASSTRTSGRAGDTQYF,TGCGCCAGCAGCACCCGGACTAGCGGGAGGGCCGGAGATACGCAGTATTTT
-,TRBV6-6,-,TRBJ1-2,CASSYSREEGYTF,TGTGCCAGCAGTTACTCCCGGGAGGAAGGCTACACCTTC
-,TRBV19,-,TRBJ1-5,CASSRQAQWPQHF,TGTGCCAGTAGTAGACAGGCCCAATGGCCCCAGCATTTT
-,TRBV30,-,TRBJ2-3,CAWSGGGADTQYF,TGTGCCTGGAGCGGAGGAGGCGCAGATACGCAGTATTTT
TRBD1,TRBV2,-,TRBJ1-5,CASSGQGGKPQHF,TGTGCCAGCAGTGGACAGGGGGGAAAGCCCCAGCATTTT
-,TRBV7-8,-,TRBJ2-3,CASSLVGFTDTQYF,TGTGCCAGCAGCTTAGTTGGCTTCACAGATACGCAGTATTTT
TRBD1,TRBV18,few,TRBJ1-4,CASTTGTGLEKLFF,TGTGCCAGCACTACCGGGACAGGGCTTGAAAAACTGTTTTTT
TRBD1,TRBV19,-,TRBJ2-7,CASSIDREQGNEQYF,TGTGCCAGTAGTATAGATCGGGAACAGGGGAACGAGCAGTACTTC
-,TRBV5-1,-,TRBJ1-4,CASSLDGRRAATNEKLFF,TGCGCCAGCAGCTTGGACGGTCGCAGGGCAGCAACTAATGAAAAACTGTTTTTT
-,TRBV7-9,-,TRBJ1-4,CASSSSGTEGEKLFF,TGTGCCAGCAGCTCATCCGGGACCGAAGGTGAAAAACTGTTTTTT
-,TRBV9,-,TRBJ2-7,CASSVVGGDSYEQYF,TGTGCCAGCAGCGTAGTGGGGGGTGACTCCTACGAGCAGTACTTC
-,TRBV27,-,TRBJ1-2,CASSFQGRQNYGYTF,TGTGCCAGCAGCTTCCAGGGGCGACAAAACTATGGCTACACCTTC
-,TRBV9,-,TRBJ2-5,CASSPFWKGGETQYF,TGTGCCAGCAGCCCTTTTTGGAAAGGCGGGGAGACCCAGTACTTC
-,TRBV30,-,TRBJ2-6,CAWKELYSGANVLTF,TGTGCCTGGAAGGAGCTGTATTCTGGGGCCAACGTCCTGACTTTC
TRBD1,TRBV7-8,-,TRBJ2-7,CASSLARDRVFEQYF,TGTGCCAGCAGCTTAGCTCGGGACAGGGTATTCGAGCAGTACTTC
-,TRBV13,-,TRBJ2-1,CASSGPGQDGEGPRNEQFF,TGTGCCAGCAGCGGACCGGGACAGGATGGGGAGGGCCCCAGGAATGAGCAGTTCTTC
-,TRBV11-3,-,TRBJ1-1,CASQEGGANTEAFF,TGTGCCAGCCAAGAGGGGGGTGCGAACACTGAAGCTTTCTTT
-,TRBV4-3,-,TRBJ1-4,CASSQGARINEKLFF,TGCGCCAGCAGCCAAGGCGCCAGGATTAATGAAAAACTGTTTTTT
TRBD1,TRBV4-3,-,TRBJ1-4,CASSQGGTGVDEKLFF,TGCGCCAGCAGCCAAGGGGGGACAGGCGTAGATGAAAAACTGTTTTTT
-,TRBV11-2,-,TRBJ1-3,CASSLLRSGNTIYF,TGTGCCAGCAGCCTCCTGAGGTCAGGAAACACCATATATTTT
-,TRBV27,-,TRBJ1-1,CASSSSEDLNTEAFF,TGTGCCAGCAGTTCATCGGAGGATTTGAACACTGAAGCTTTCTTT
TRBD1,TRBV7-2,-,TRBJ2-1,CASSRTGAGVNNEQFF,TGTGCCAGCAGCCGTACAGGGGCAGGGGTGAACAATGAGCAGTTCTTC
TRBD2,TRBV11-2,-,TRBJ2-7,CASSLTSGSEQYF,TGTGCCAGCAGCTTGACTAGCGGGAGCGAGCAGTACTTC
TRBD2,TRBV5-1,-,TRBJ2-7,CASSFGTSGRAAYEQYF,TGCGCCAGCAGCTTCGGGACTAGCGGGAGGGCTGCCTACGAGCAGTACTTC
-,TRBV2,-,TRBJ1-1,CASSEGQFTEAFF,TGTGCCAGCAGTGAAGGTCAATTCACTGAAGCTTTCTTT
-,TRBV5-1,once,TRBJ1-3,CASSLEPAGENTIYF,TGCGCCAGCAGCTTGGAACCCGCAGGGGAAAACACCATATATTTT
TRBD1,TRBV5-1,-,TRBJ2-2,CASSPPGTGLTGELFF,TGCGCCAGCAGCCCCCCCGGGACAGGGTTAACCGGGGAGCTGTTTTTT
TRBD2,TRBV5-4,-,TRBJ2-7,CASSKGTTYEQYF,TGTGCCAGCAGCAAGGGGACTACCTACGAGCAGTACTTC
TRBD2,TRBV27,-,TRBJ2-1,CASSPSGSYNEQFF,TGTGCCAGCAGTCCTAGCGGTTCTTACAATGAGCAGTTCTTC
-,TRBV7-9,-,TRBJ1-2,CASTSGQIYYGYTF,TGTGCCAGCACATCTGGACAGATATATTATGGCTACACCTTC
-,TRBV28,-,TRBJ1-5,CASRQQVSNQPQHF,TGTGCCAGCAGGCAACAGGTGAGCAATCAGCCCCAGCATTTT
-,TRBV5-4,once,TRBJ2-7,CASSLSPAYEQYF,TGTGCCAGCAGCTTGAGCCCCGCTTACGAGCAGTACTTC
-,TRBV19,-,TRBJ2-2,CASSMDGNTGELFF,TGTGCCAGTAGTATGGATGGGAACACCGGGGAGCTGTTTTTT
TRBD2,TRBV5-1,-,TRBJ2-5,CASNGGRAGETQYF,TGCGCCAGCAATGGCGGGAGGGCCGGCGAGACCCAGTACTTC
TRBD1,TRBV27,once,TRBJ2-2,CASSLAGGYTGELFF,TGTGCCAGCAGTTTAGCAGGGGGTTACACCGGGGAGCTGTTTTTT
TRBD2,TRBV19,-,TRBJ2-1,CASSIGLAGGNEQFF,TGTGCCAGTAGTATAGGGCTAGCGGGGGGGAATGAGCAGTTCTTC
TRBD1,TRBV5-1,-,TRBJ1-1,CASSPRGTEAFF,TGCGCCAGCAGCCCCAGGGGGACTGAAGCTTTCTTT
-,TRBV27,-,TRBJ1-2,CASSLRQVGGYTF,TGTGCCAGCAGTTTACGGCAGGTCGGTGGCTACACCTTC
-,TRBV21-1,-,TRBJ2-7,CASSNTGPSYEQYF,TGTGCCAGCAGCAATACCGGTCCTTCCTACGAGCAGTACTTC
-,TRBV19,-,TRBJ2-1,CASSTLGTPEYNEQFF,TGTGCCAGTAGTACTCTCGGGACCCCGGAGTACAATGAGCAGTTCTTC
-,TRBV19,-,TRBJ1-1,CASGPQGWTTEAFF,TGTGCCAGCGGGCCACAGGGTTGGACCACTGAAGCTTTCTTT
TRBD2,TRBV7-2,once,TRBJ2-5,CASSSGLAGGLGETQYF,TGTGCCAGCAGCTCCGGACTAGCGGGGGGGTTAGGAGAGACCCAGTACTTC
-,TRBV29-1,-,TRBJ2-7,CSVVAELSSYEQYF,TGCAGCGTTGTAGCAGAGTTAAGCTCCTACGAGCAGTACTTC
TRBD1,TRBV13,-,TRBJ1-4,CASSSQGSGDEKLFF,TGTGCCAGCAGCTCACAGGGGTCGGGAGACGAAAAACTGTTTTTT
-,TRBV6-5,-,TRBJ1-1,CASTYSIGMNTEAFF,TGTGCCAGCACTTACTCGATCGGCATGAACACTGAAGCTTTCTTT
-,TRBV2,-,TRBJ1-2,CASRPGDGYTF,TGTGCCAGCAGGCCAGGGGATGGCTACACCTTC
TRBD1,TRBV5-1,-,TRBJ1-2,CASSPGTGIGYTF,TGCGCCAGCAGTCCCGGGACAGGGATCGGCTACACCTTC
-,TRBV6-4,-,TRBJ2-2,CASASLWTGELFF,TGTGCCAGCGCTTCACTATGGACCGGGGAGCTGTTTTTT
-,TRBV27,-,TRBJ2-1,CASSLFFSVGEQFF,TGTGCCAGCAGTTTATTCTTCAGCGTCGGTGAGCAGTTCTTC
-,TRBV28,-,TRBJ2-7,CASVPRGGRQYF,TGTGCCAGCGTCCCGAGGGGGGGCCGGCAGTACTTC
TRBD2,TRBV30,-,TRBJ2-7,CAWGTSGTYPYEQYF,TGTGCCTGGGGGACTAGCGGGACGTATCCCTACGAGCAGTACTTC